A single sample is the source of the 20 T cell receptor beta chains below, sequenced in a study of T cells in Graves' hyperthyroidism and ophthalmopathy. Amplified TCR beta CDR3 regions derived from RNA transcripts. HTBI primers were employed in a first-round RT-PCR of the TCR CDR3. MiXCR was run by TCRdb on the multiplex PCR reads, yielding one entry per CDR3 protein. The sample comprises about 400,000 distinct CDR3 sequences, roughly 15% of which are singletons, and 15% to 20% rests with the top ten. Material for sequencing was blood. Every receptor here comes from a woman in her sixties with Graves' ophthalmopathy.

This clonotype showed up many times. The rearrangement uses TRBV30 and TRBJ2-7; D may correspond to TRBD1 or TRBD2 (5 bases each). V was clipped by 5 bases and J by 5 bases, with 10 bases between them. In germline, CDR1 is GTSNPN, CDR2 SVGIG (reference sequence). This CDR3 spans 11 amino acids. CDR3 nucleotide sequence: TGTGCCTGGGGGGGACGGGACGAGCAGTACTTC. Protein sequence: CAWGGRDEQYF. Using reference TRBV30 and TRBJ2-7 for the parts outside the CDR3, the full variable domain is SQTIHQWPATLVQPVGSPLSLECTVEGTSNPNLYWYRQAAGRGLQLLFYSVGIGQISSEVPQNLSASRPQDRQFILSSKKLLLSDSGFYLCAWGGRDEQYFGPGTRLTVT.

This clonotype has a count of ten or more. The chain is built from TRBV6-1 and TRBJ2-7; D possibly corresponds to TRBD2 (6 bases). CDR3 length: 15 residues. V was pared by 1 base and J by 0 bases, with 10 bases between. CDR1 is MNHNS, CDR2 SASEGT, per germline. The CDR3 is CASSEVGGSSYEQYF. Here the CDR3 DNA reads TGTGCCAGCAGTGAAGTGGGAGGTAGCTCCTACGAGCAGTACTTC.

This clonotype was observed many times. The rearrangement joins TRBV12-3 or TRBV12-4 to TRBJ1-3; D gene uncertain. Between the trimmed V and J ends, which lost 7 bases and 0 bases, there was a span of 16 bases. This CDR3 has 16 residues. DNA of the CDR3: TGTGCCAGCAACCTGATCGGCGGATACTCTGGAAACACCATATATTTT. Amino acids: CASNLIGGYSGNTIYF.

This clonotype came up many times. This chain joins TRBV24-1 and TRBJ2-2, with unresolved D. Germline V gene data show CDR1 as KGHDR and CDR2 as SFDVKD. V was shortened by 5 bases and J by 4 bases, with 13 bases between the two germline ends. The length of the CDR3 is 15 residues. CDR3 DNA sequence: TGTGCCACCAGTGGGCGAGGAGCCGGCACCGGGGAGCTGTTTTTT. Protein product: CATSGRGAGTGELFF.

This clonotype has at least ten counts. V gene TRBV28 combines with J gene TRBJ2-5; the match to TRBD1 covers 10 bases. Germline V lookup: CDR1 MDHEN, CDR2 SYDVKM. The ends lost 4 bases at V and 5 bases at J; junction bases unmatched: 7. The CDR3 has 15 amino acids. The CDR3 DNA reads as TGTGCCAGCAGTTCCCGGACAGGGGGAAGGGAGACCCAGTACTTC. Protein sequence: CASSSRTGGRETQYF.

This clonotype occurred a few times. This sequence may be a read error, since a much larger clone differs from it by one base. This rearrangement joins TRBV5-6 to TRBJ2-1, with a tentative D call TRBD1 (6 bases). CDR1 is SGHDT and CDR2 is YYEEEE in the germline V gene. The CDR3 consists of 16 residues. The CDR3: CASSLEGGEVYNEQSF. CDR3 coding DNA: TGTGCCAGCAGCTTGGAAGGGGGAGAGGTATACAATGAGCAGTCCTTC.

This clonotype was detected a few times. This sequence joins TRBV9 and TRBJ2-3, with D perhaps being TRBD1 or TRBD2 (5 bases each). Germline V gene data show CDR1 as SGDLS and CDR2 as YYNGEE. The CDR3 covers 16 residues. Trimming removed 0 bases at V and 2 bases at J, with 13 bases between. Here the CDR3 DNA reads TGTGCCAGCAGCGTAGGAGGGGTGGAGGACACAGATACGCAGTATTTT. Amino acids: CASSVGGVEDTDTQYF.

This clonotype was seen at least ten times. CDR3 in DNA: TGTGCCAGCAGCCCCCCGGGACAGGGGAAAAACATTCAGTACTTC. It translates to CASSPPGQGKNIQYF. The V and J genes are TRBV13 and TRBJ2-4, with TRBD1 matching 10 bases. V was clipped by 5 bases and J by 4 bases; unmatched bases: 5. This CDR3 comprises 15 residues. Germline assignment: CDR1 PRHDT and CDR2 FYEKMQ (reference sequence). The full variable domain, completed using reference TRBV13 and TRBJ2-4, is AAGVIQSPRHLIKEKRETATLKCYPIPRHDTVYWYQQGPGQDPQFLISFYEKMQSDKGSIPDRFSAQQFSDYHSELNMSSLELGDSALYFCASSPPGQGKNIQYFGAGTRLSVL.

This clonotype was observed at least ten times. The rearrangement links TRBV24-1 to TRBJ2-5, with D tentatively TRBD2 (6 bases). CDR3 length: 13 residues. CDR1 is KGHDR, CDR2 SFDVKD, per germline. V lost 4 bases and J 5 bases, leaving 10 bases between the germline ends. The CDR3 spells CATSDGSSETQYF. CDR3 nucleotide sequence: TGTGCCACCAGTGACGGGAGTAGTGAGACCCAGTACTTC.

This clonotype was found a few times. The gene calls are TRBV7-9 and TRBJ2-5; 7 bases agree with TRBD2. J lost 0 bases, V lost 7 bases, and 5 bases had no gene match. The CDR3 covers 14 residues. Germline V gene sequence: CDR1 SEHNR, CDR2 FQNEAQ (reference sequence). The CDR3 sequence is CASKGRGYQETQYF. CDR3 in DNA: TGTGCCAGCAAAGGGCGGGGGTACCAAGAGACCCAGTACTTC. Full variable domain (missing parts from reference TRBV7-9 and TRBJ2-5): DTGVSQNPRHKITKRGQNVTFRCDPISEHNRLYWYRQTLGQGPEFLTYFQNEAQLEKSRLLSDRFSAERPKGSFSTLEIQRTEQGDSAMYLCASKGRGYQETQYFGPGTRLLVL.

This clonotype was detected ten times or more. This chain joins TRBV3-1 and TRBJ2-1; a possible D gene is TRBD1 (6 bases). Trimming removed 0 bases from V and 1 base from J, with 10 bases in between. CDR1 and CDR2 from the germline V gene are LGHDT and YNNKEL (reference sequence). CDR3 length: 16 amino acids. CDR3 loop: CASSQDQGGSYNEQFF. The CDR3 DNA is TGTGCCAGCAGCCAAGATCAAGGGGGATCCTACAATGAGCAGTTCTTC.

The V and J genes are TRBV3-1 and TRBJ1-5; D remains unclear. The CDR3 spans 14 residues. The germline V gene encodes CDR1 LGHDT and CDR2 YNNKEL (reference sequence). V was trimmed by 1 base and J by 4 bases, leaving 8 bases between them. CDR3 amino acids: CASSQGISNQPQHF. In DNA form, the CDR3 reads TGTGCCAGCAGCCAAGGGATTAGTAATCAGCCCCAGCATTTT.

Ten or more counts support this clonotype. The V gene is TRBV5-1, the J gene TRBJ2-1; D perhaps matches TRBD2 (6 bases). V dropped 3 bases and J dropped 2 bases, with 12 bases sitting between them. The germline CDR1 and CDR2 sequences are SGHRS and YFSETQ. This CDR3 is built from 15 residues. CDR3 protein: CASSSGSTPYNEQFF. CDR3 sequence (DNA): TGCGCCAGCAGCTCCGGGAGTACCCCCTACAATGAGCAGTTCTTC.

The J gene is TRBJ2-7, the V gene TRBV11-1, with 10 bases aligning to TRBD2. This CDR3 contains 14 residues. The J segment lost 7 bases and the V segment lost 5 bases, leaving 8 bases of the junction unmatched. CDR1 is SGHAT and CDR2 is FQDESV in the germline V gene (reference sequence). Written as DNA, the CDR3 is TGTGCCAGCAGCAAGCGGGAGGGGGCTCGAGAGCAGTACTTC. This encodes CASSKREGAREQYF.

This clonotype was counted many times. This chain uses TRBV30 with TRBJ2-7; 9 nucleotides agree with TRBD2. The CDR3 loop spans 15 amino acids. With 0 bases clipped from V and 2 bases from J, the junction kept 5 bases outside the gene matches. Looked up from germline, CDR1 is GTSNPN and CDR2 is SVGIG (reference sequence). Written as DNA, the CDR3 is TGTGCCTGGAGTGTACTTGCGGGGGGGACCTACGAGCAGTACTTC. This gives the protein CAWSVLAGGTYEQYF.

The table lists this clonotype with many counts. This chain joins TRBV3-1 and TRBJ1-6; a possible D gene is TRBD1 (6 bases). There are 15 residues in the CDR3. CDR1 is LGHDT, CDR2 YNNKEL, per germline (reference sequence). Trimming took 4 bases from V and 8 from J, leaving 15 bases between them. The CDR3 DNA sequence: TGTGCCAGCAGCCCCCGTGGGACATCCGATTCACCCCTCCACTTT. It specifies CASSPRGTSDSPLHF.

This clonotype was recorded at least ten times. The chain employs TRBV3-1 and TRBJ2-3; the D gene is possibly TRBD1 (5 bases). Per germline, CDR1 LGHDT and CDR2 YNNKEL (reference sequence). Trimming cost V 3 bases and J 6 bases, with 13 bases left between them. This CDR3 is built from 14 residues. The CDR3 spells CASSHGVGVDTQYF. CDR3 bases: TGTGCCAGCAGCCACGGAGTAGGGGTCGATACGCAGTATTTT.

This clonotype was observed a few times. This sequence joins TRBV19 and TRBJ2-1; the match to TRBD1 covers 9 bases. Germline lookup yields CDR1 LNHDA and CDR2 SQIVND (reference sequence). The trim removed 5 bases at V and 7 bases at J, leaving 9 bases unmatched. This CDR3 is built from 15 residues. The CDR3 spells CASSPDRGPHNEQFF. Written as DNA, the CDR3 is TGTGCCAGTAGTCCGGACAGGGGACCCCATAATGAGCAGTTCTTC.

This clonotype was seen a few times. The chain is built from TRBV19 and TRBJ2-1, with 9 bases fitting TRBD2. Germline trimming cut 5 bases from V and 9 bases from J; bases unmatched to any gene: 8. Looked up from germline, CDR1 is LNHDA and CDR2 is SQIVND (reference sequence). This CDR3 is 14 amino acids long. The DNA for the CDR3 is TGTGCCAGTAGTTCGGGACTAGCAAGCGTTGAGCAGTTCTTC. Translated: CASSSGLASVEQFF.

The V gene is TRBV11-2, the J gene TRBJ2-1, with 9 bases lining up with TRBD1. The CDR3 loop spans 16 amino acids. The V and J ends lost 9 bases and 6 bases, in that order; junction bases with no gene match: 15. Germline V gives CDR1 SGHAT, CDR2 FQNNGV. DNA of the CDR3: TGTGCCAGTAGTATAAGTCTGGGACAGGGTTTCAATGAGCAGTTCTTC. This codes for CASSISLGQGFNEQFF. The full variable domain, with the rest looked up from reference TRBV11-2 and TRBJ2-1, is EAGVAQSPRYKIIEKRQSVAFWCNPISGHATLYWYQQILGQGPKLLIQFQNNGVVDDSQLPKDRFSAERLKGVDSTLKIQPAKLEDSAVYLCASSISLGQGFNEQFFGPGTRLTVL.